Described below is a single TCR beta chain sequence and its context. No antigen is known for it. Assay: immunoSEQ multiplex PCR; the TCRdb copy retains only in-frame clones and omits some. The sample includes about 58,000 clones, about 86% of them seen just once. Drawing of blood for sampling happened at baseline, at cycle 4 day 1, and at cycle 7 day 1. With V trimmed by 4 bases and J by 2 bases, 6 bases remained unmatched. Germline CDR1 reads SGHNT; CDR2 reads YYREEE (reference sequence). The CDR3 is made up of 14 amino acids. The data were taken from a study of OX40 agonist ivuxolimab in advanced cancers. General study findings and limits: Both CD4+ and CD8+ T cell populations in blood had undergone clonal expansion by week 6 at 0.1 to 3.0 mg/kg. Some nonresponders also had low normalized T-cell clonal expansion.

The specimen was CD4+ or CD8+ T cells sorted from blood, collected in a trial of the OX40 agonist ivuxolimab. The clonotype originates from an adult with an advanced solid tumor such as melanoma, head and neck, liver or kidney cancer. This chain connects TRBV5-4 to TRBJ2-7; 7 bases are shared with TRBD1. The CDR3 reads CASSHGQETYEQYF. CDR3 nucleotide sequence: TGTGCCAGCAGCCACGGACAGGAAACCTACGAGCAGTACTTC. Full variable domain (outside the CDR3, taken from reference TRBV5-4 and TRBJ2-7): ETGVTQSPTHLIKTRGQQVTLRCSSQSGHNTVSWYQQALGQGPQFIFQYYREEENGRGNFPPRFSGLQFPNYSSELNVNALELDDSALYLCASSHGQETYEQYFGPGTRLTVT.